This T cell receptor (beta chain) originates from a study of cytomegalovirus exposure and HLA in healthy donors (dated by TCRdb to the late 2010s). Regarding the complete study: An earlier analysis of approximately 640 of the donors reported 250 to 350 Gb of sequence data and roughly 100 million unique TCR beta sequences from about 200 million T cells. An early release that covered approximately 600 HLA-typed donors contained about 300 gigabases of sequencing data and approximately 85 million unique TCR sequences. Among the roughly 380 genotyped donors, around 81% belonged to the genetic ancestry cluster associated with self-reported Caucasian donors. The study aimed to test whether signatures of past pathogen exposure could be identified by cataloging public T cell receptors. The study used immunosequencing to profile the T cell repertoires of more than 650 subjects and linked those repertoires to cytomegalovirus serostatus. In addition to the first cohort of 666 subjects, a separate validation cohort of 130 or so different subjects was used. The study combined high-throughput TCR immunosequencing, statistical association of individual TCRs with disease status, and machine learning to predict cytomegalovirus infection status. To study patterns of TCR occurrence, a later analysis re-analyzed previously published TCR beta repertoires from more than 550 donors and added high-resolution HLA genotyping. Rather than drawing on any new phenotypic data, the later analysis identified candidate immune exposures from TCR beta sequences and the way those sequences occurred across donors. An earlier analysis of some 600 of the donors applied high-throughput TCR beta sequencing to assess whether each TCR beta V gene segment acted as functional or pseudogenic. Donor age, sex, ethnicity and CMV serostatus were compiled together with the repertoire data. In a later genetic analysis, genome-wide SNP genotypes for about three fifths of the roughly 670 donors were used, and that subset was treated as a discovery cohort. All discovery cohort repertoires had been generated on a single sequencing platform. HLA typing covered class I and class II loci at four-digit resolution. The number of typed donors differed by locus: about 629-640 for A, B, C, DRB1 and DQB1; 500 to 550 for DQA1; some 590 for DPA1; and 400 to 480 for DPB1. Five DR-DQ haplotypes were handled as single units for association and clustering because linkage in the cohort was strong. On average, roughly 240,000 unique TCR beta nucleotide sequences were sequenced per donor among fewer than 500 genotyped donors of the cohort, with 15% to 20% of those sequences being non-productive.

In the case of this clone: Its antigen target is currently unknown.

The cohort consisted of approximately 670 healthy bone marrow donors. Cohort members were all nominally healthy when sampled, although unrecorded immune exposures were likely present. The donor was CMV seropositive and belonged to the group of 270 or so seropositive cohort members. A peripheral blood sample was collected from each donor, and TCR beta sequencing was performed on peripheral blood mononuclear cells. The Qiagen DNeasy Blood Extraction Kit was used to extract genomic DNA from the blood cell samples. The germline V end is reduced by 4 bases and the J end by 8 bases; junction bases left unmatched: 4. The CDR3, from cysteine to phenylalanine, totals 13 residues. The DNA shown is the 39-base CDR3, in frame from base 1. In the germline V gene, CDR1 corresponds to SGHVS and CDR2 to FQNEAQ. Library preparation was by the immunoSEQ multiplex PCR assay. For the multiplex PCR, a mixture combining 60 forward primers for TCR Vbeta segments and 13 reverse primers for TCR Jbeta segments was used. A multiplex PCR assay on genomic DNA amplified the CDR3 region of rearranged TCR beta genes. On the Illumina HiSeq System, the amplified TCR beta libraries were sequenced as 87-base-pair reads. On the authors' methods: A later analysis tallied roughly 76 million unique TCR beta chains across the 640 or so repertoires, and about 12 million of those chains were shared by two or more donors. Raw reads were error-corrected and collapsed into unique sequences with a nearest-neighbor algorithm that merged closely related sequences to remove PCR and sequencing errors. Alignment of CDR3 sequences to IMGT reference sequences was used to assign V, D and J gene segments. For a sequence to be retained, a match of at least six nucleotides to both a V gene segment and a J gene segment was required. Rearrangements were called productive when the CDR3 lacked stop codons and stayed in frame with V and J; all others were non-productive. CDR3 was defined according to IMGT convention as the region running from the second conserved V-encoded cysteine to the conserved J-encoded phenylalanine. The earlier analysis of 550 to 650 of the donors excluded any sequence lacking an unambiguous match to a single V gene segment. In an earlier analysis of 587 of the donors, a V segment was called functional when productive rearrangements were above 56.7%, and segregating when the standard deviation between donors exceeded 5%. A statistical classification framework was built to diagnose cytomegalovirus status from the catalog of TCR beta chain sequences. In a later analysis, V and J genes were assigned by comparing TCR nucleotide sequences against IMGT/GENE-DB human TR gene sequences. Using the TCRdist pipeline, a later analysis assigned CDR3 sequences along with most-parsimonious VDJ recombination scenarios. In a later analysis, every TCR beta chain was defined by the combination of its CDR3 amino acid sequence and its V-gene family, and reads without a unique V-gene family were dropped. To address suspected cross-contamination and a sequencing artifact, a later analysis removed approximately 600 highly shared, low-generation-probability nucleotide sequences. For each public chain, a later analysis derived a clonal expansion index from normalized ranks of inferred template counts within each repertoire. Generation probabilities in a later analysis came from a VDJ recombination model fitted to out-of-frame rearrangements, and those results were checked against IGoR. In a later analysis, TCR-TCR, TCR-HLA and TCR-CMV co-occurrence was scored with hypergeometric tests, and a repertoire-size bias correction was applied to TCR pairs. To estimate false discovery rates, a later analysis permuted the HLA or CMV assignments 20 times. In a later analysis, co-occurring TCRs were grouped using DBSCAN, with TCRdist sequence similarity added in when clustering inside HLA-allele-positive subsets. For co-occurrence clustering, repertoires with fewer than 30,000 or more than 120,000 public chains were excluded, along with roughly 5 repertoires with anomalous nucleotide sharing. This immuneACCESS table, as held by TCRdb, lists in-frame sequences with V and J called but not all clones. Of the missing ones, under half trace to an unresolved V gene in checked studies; the others have no known cause. V and J calls and clone size are copied from that table; D and trimming were computed from the DNA. The table for this sample shows around 50,000 clones. The top ten clones comprise more than 5.5% of the sample.

The full study reports these points: The sequencing pipeline was judged likely to have produced a cluster of highly shared sequence variants as a technical artifact. This cohort had only TCR beta chains sequenced, and the lack of alpha or paired-chain data limited which features could be detected. A further reported finding was that TCR beta sequences accurately predicted the HLA-A and HLA-B alleles for most subjects in the first cohort. Linkage disequilibrium might explain the correlated functional status among segregating V segments, but an unknown experimental factor could not be excluded. For the cohort, immune exposure information was limited to CMV serostatus. Strong co-occurrence of HLA alleles, especially DR and DQ, made assigning TCR associations to individual alleles difficult. A later analysis reported that several top co-occurrence clusters appeared linked to parvovirus B19, influenza, CMV and Epstein-Barr virus. In the study, some 180 TCR beta chains were listed as associated with cytomegalovirus. According to the authors, the approach could potentially be generalized to other disease states and immunological phenotypes. Most CMV-associated TCR beta chains appeared to be HLA-restricted in a later analysis, and the HLA associations seemed to be driven largely by CMV exposure. Because HLA typing was unavailable for some donors at each locus, only the typed subset was used in association tests. In both the original and validation cohorts, the classifier was reported to diagnose cytomegalovirus status with high specificity and sensitivity. Compared with equally common non-associated chains, HLA-associated TCR beta chains in a later analysis were more clonally expanded and had lower generation probabilities. Across donors, most TCR sequences were observed very rarely, whereas some public TCRs were present in many individuals. In an earlier analysis of several hundred of the donors, most TCR beta V segments were observed in productive rearrangements about 90% or about 30% of the time, broadly matching IMGT annotations. Some IMGT-functional V segments, including TRBV6-2 and TRBV6-3, could not be told apart with the 87-base-pair reads, so those segments were excluded. In a later analysis, the rate of TCR association differed among HLA loci, with DRB1 alleles having the most associated TCRs and HLA-C alleles having the fewest. A later analysis associated about 17,000 TCR beta sequences with specific HLA alleles at a false discovery rate of 0.05. According to a later genetic analysis, donors in an Asian-associated ancestry cluster had fewer N-insertions in productive TCRs than the approximately 670-donor mean. Because counts were too low, some 17 rarely observed V segments, including chromosome 9 orphons, were left out of the earlier analysis of approximately 500 of the donors. In vitro tests confirmed that three of the cytomegalovirus-associated TCR beta chains recognize cytomegalovirus antigens. An association between a missense DCLRE1C variant and V-gene and J-gene trimming of TCR beta chains was found in a later genetic analysis and replicated in an independent cohort. Presence/absence analyses assumed roughly uniform sequencing depth across donors, an assumption that may not hold.

Recombination connected TRBV7-8 to TRBJ1-1; 10 central nucleotides agree with TRBD1. The sequenced material came from PBMCs. This receptor was identified in a male donor in good health and CMV-seropositive. The DNA is as follows: TGTGCCAGCAGCTGGGACAGGGGCTTCGAAGCTTTCTTT. Protein translation: CASSWDRGFEAFF. With the portions outside the CDR3 filled from the reference TRBV7-8 and TRBJ1-1 genes, the complete variable region becomes GAGVSQSPRYKVAKRGQDVALRCDPISGHVSLFWYQQALGQGPEFLTYFQNEAQLDKSGLPSDRFFAERPEGSVSTLKIQRTQQEDSAVYLCASSWDRGFEAFFGQGTRLTVV.